This TCR beta chain was found in a study of neurological immune-mediated disorders. This clonotype was counted many times. Stored at -80 C, 2 million PBMCs were the source of the unsorted libraries. The germline V gene encodes CDR1 MNHEY and CDR2 SVGAGI. Trimming cost V 8 bases and J 9 bases; bases outside gene matches: 13. CDR3 length: 15 amino acids. TCRdb independently ran MiXCR on the 5' RACE reads; one entry per CDR3 protein. The sample records tens of thousands of distinct CDR3 sequences, roughly 7% being singletons. The sequence was obtained from a woman aged 40 to 50 in good health. Sample: PBMCs. The rearrangement links TRBV6-5 to TRBJ2-1, with 10 nucleotides matching TRBD2. The CDR3 DNA sequence: TGTGCCAGCGCTTCTGTAGCGGGGGGTAAGATTGAGCAGTTCTTC. Translation: CASASVAGGKIEQFF.